A selection of T cell receptor beta chains follows, all from one sample in a study of vaccination and CD4 T cells after COVID-19. TCRdb re-analysed the PCR reads in MiXCR, keeping a single row per CDR3 protein. The sample lists approximately 5,800 distinct CDR3 sequences, 40% to 45% occurring once. Their antigens remain unidentified. The sequencing input was CD4+ T cells from blood, cultured in vitro. All receptors derive from a human donor in good health. Each CDR3 is given with its conserved first and last residue. The D gene is left open where the match is weak. A clone size is listed for some rows: how often the clone was seen (once, few, many), or a class if it is expanded.

NA | NA | TRBJ1-5 | TRBV20-1 | CSAVGGNQPQHF | TGCAGTGCCGTAGGGGGCAATCAGCCCCAGCATTTT
NA | NA | TRBJ2-3 | TRBV19 | CASSMHGYTQYF | TGTGCCAGTAGTATGCACGGGTATACGCAGTATTTT
NA | few | TRBJ1-2 | TRBV20-1 | CSATNPVNYGYTF | TGCAGTGCTACCAATCCGGTAAACTATGGCTACACCTTC
NA | few | TRBJ2-5 | TRBV27 | CASRPANRETQYF | TGTGCCAGCAGACCGGCGAATCGGGAGACCCAGTACTTC
NA | few | TRBJ2-3 | TRBV5-1 | CASGGDIDVDTQYF | TGCGCCAGCGGGGGGGACATAGACGTGGATACGCAGTATTTT
NA | NA | TRBJ2-5 | TRBV7-2 | CASSEGRTQYF | TGTGCCAGCAGCGAGGGTCGGACCCAGTACTTC
TRBD2 | NA | TRBJ2-5 | TRBV6-1 | CASSELAGGQETQYF | TGTGCCAGCAGTGAACTAGCGGGGGGGCAAGAGACCCAGTACTTC
TRBD1 | NA | TRBJ1-1 | TRBV20-1 | CSAIQGADTEAFF | TGCAGTGCTATACAGGGGGCAGACACTGAAGCTTTCTTT
NA | NA | TRBJ1-5 | TRBV20-1 | CSAIPDSNQPQHF | TGCAGTGCTATACCGGACAGCAATCAGCCCCAGCATTTT
TRBD2 | NA | TRBJ2-2 | TRBV20-1 | CSAFKLGLEDTGELFF | TGCAGTGCTTTTAAGCTCGGACTAGAAGACACCGGGGAGCTGTTTTTT
NA | NA | TRBJ1-2 | TRBV2 | CASSEALTAYGYTF | TGTGCCAGCAGTGAAGCGCTAACAGCGTATGGCTACACCTTC
NA | NA | TRBJ2-5 | TRBV7-9 | CASYLVRASAGPETQYF | TGTGCCAGCTACCTGGTGCGAGCTTCCGCGGGGCCAGAGACCCAGTACTTC
NA | few | TRBJ1-2 | TRBV6-5 | CASSSGDPRGRSGYTF | TGTGCCAGCAGTTCCGGGGACCCCCGCGGTCGTTCGGGCTACACCTTC
TRBD2 | NA | TRBJ2-3 | TRBV19 | CASSIQRGGTDTQYF | TGTGCCAGTAGTATCCAGCGGGGCGGCACAGATACGCAGTATTTT
NA | NA | TRBJ2-7 | TRBV21-1 | CASKGRGGPTYEQYF | TGTGCCAGCAAAGGTAGAGGGGGCCCGACCTACGAGCAGTACTTC
NA | NA | TRBJ2-2 | TRBV7-9 | CASSYGMGELFF | TGTGCCAGCAGTTATGGTATGGGGGAGCTGTTTTTT
NA | NA | TRBJ1-3 | TRBV20-1 | CSLKSPSGNTIYF | TGCAGTCTCAAGTCCCCCTCTGGAAACACCATATATTTT
NA | NA | TRBJ2-6 | TRBV6-1 | CASSEEAAVCVLTF | TGTGCCAGCAGTGAAGAAGCAGCTGTGTGCGTCCTGACTTTC
NA | few | TRBJ2-2 | TRBV5-5 | CASSLTGTGELFF | TGTGCCAGCAGCCTCACCGGCACCGGGGAGCTGTTTTTT
NA | NA | TRBJ2-3 | TRBV20-1 | CSFLLGTDTQYF | TGCAGTTTTCTTCTAGGCACAGATACGCAGTATTTT
NA | NA | TRBJ1-2 | TRBV6-1 | CASEGYTF | TGTGCCAGCGAAGGCTACACCTTC
TRBD1 | NA | TRBJ1-3 | TRBV2 | CASTYQGAPSGNTIYF | TGTGCCAGCACCTATCAGGGGGCCCCCTCTGGAAACACCATATATTTT
NA | NA | TRBJ2-5 | TRBV6-5 | CASSLDYRETQYF | TGTGCCAGCAGTTTGGACTATAGGGAGACCCAGTACTTC
NA | NA | TRBJ2-7 | TRBV7-2 | CASSLPLGSYEQYF | TGTGCCAGCAGCTTGCCATTGGGCTCCTACGAGCAGTACTTC
TRBD1 | few | TRBJ1-5 | TRBV6-2/TRBV6-3 | CASTYRGEDQPQHF | TGTGCCAGCACTTACAGGGGGGAGGATCAGCCCCAGCATTTT
TRBD2 | NA | TRBJ2-1 | TRBV10-3 | CAISLAGGLNEQFF | TGTGCCATCAGCCTAGCGGGGGGGCTGAATGAGCAGTTCTTC
NA | NA | TRBJ1-5 | TRBV20-1 | CSARVGPNQPQHF | TGCAGTGCGAGAGTGGGACCAAATCAGCCCCAGCATTTT
NA | few | TRBJ1-5 | TRBV6-1 | CASRGTTHQPQHF | TGTGCCAGCAGGGGAACGACCCATCAGCCCCAGCATTTT
TRBD1 | large | TRBJ1-1 | TRBV2 | CASSVQGREGNTEAFF | TGTGCCAGCAGTGTACAGGGGAGGGAGGGAAACACTGAAGCTTTCTTT
NA | NA | TRBJ1-5 | TRBV6-1 | CASSIPVWFLTQNQPQHF | TGTGCCAGCAGTATACCTGTATGGTTTTTAACACAGAATCAGCCCCAGCATTTT
NA | few | TRBJ1-6 | TRBV7-2 | CASSFYTSSYNSPLHF | TGTGCCAGCAGCTTTTATACCAGCTCCTATAATTCACCCCTCCACTTT
TRBD1 | NA | TRBJ1-6 | TRBV12-3/TRBV12-4 | CASSLGQYNSPLHF | TGTGCCAGCAGTTTGGGACAGTATAATTCACCCCTCCACTTT
NA | few | TRBJ2-5 | TRBV4-2 | CASRGLGEGETQYF | TGTGCCAGCAGAGGGTTAGGAGAGGGGGAGACCCAGTACTTC
NA | once | TRBJ2-3 | TRBV7-2 | CASSLLLSVWGTDTQYF | TGTGCCAGCAGCCTTCTCCTTAGTGTCTGGGGCACAGATACGCAGTATTTT
TRBD1 | NA | TRBJ2-7 | TRBV20-1 | CSASRQGPLYEQYF | TGCAGTGCTAGCCGACAGGGTCCCCTTTACGAGCAGTACTTC
TRBD1 | NA | TRBJ2-5 | TRBV19 | CASSIEQGFGETQYF | TGTGCCAGTAGTATCGAACAGGGGTTTGGGGAGACCCAGTACTTC
NA | few | TRBJ1-2 | TRBV11-2 | CASSLVAGSGYTF | TGTGCCAGCAGCTTAGTAGCAGGGAGCGGCTACACCTTC
NA | few | TRBJ2-7 | TRBV2 | CASRRIEQYF | TGTGCCAGCAGAAGGATCGAGCAGTACTTC
NA | NA | TRBJ2-3 | TRBV6-1 | CASNRAWGHTDTQYF | TGTGCCAGCAACAGGGCCTGGGGCCACACAGATACGCAGTATTTT
NA | NA | TRBJ1-6 | TRBV7-8 | CASSLRGGGYNSPLHF | TGTGCCAGCAGCTTACGGGGGGGGGGTTATAATTCACCCCTCCACTTT
NA | NA | TRBJ2-3 | TRBV12-3/TRBV12-4 | CASSLPGRPDTQYF | TGTGCCAGCAGTTTACCAGGGCGACCAGATACGCAGTATTTT